What follows are 9 T cell receptor beta chains derived from one specimen sequenced in a study of T cells expressing NK-cell markers. TCRdb reprocessed the 5' RACE reads and keeps a single row for each CDR3 protein, giving no DNA. In total, the table holds 500,000 to 700,000 distinct CDR3 sequences. The sequencing input was blood T cells: a sorted CD56 or NKG2C T cell subset, CD4+ or CD8+ T cells, or bulk PBMC T cells (not recorded which). The receptors originated from a man between 18 and 29 years old in good health.

This chain connects TRBV5-5 to TRBJ2-2; with no DNA, the TCRdb D assignment of TRBD1 cannot be verified. This CDR3 is 15 amino acids long. Germline CDR1 is SGHKS and CDR2 is YYEKEE (reference sequence). CDR3 in amino acids: CASSKRQGDGGELFF.

CDR3 in amino acids: CASSPASGRASGEQFF. J is TRBJ2-1 and V is TRBV5-6; TCRdb's D gene call, TRBD2, goes unchecked for lack of DNA. The CDR3 consists of 16 residues. Germline values: CDR1 SGHDT, CDR2 YYEEEE.

The chain couples TRBV29-1 to TRBJ2-1; TCRdb's D call of TRBD2 is untestable without DNA. The length of the CDR3 is 13 residues. Germline assignment: CDR1 SQVTM and CDR2 ANQGSEA. The CDR3 loop is CSVDLLAGNEQFF.

V usage is TRBV20-1 and J usage is TRBJ2-2. Germline-derived CDR1 and CDR2 are DFQATT and SNEGSKA (reference sequence). The CDR3 has 11 residues. CDR3 protein: CSARNSGTLFF.

The chain recombines TRBV12-3 or TRBV12-4 with TRBJ2-2; TCRdb outputs TRBD2, but without DNA this stays unchecked. The CDR3 has 13 amino acids. This CDR3 reads CASQREWGGELFF.

The chain employs TRBV29-1 and TRBJ2-1; TCRdb designates TRBD2, a call that cannot be tested without DNA. Germline CDR1 and CDR2: SQVTM and ANQGSEA. The CDR3 length is 16 residues. CDR3 in amino acids: CSVAGERGTSYNEQFF.

The V gene is TRBV7-2, the J gene TRBJ2-5; TCRdb selects TRBD1, and the lack of DNA leaves this call unchecked. The CDR3 length is 17 residues. Germline CDR1 and CDR2: SGHTA and FQGNSA. This chain's CDR3 is CASSSPRTFRGQETQYF. The full variable domain, completed using reference TRBV7-2 and TRBJ2-5, is GAGVSQSPSNKVTEKGKDVELRCDPISGHTALYWYRQSLGQGLEFLIYFQGNSAPDKSGLPSDRFSAERTGGSVSTLTIQRTQQEDSAVYLCASSSPRTFRGQETQYFGPGTRLLVL.

The chain recombines TRBV28 with TRBJ2-6. The CDR3 runs to 16 residues. Germline V lookup: CDR1 MDHEN, CDR2 SYDVKM. Here the CDR3 reads CASSTRVLSGANVLTF.

The rearrangement uses TRBV11-2 and TRBJ2-7; TCRdb lists TRBD1, though no DNA is available to test this call. Germline V gene data show CDR1 as SGHAT and CDR2 as FQNNGV. The CDR3 spans 12 residues. CDR3 in amino acids: CASSPRQREQYF.